This T cell receptor beta chain was sequenced during a study of blood T cell repertoires in COVID-19. Germline loops: CDR1 LGHDT, CDR2 YNNKEL (reference sequence). The CDR3 spans 16 residues. Germline trimming cut 4 bases from V and 2 bases from J; bases unmatched to any gene: 3. Only in-frame clones appear in the TCRdb table, and some are missing; sequencing was by immunoSEQ multiplex PCR. Found here are about 280,000 clones, roughly four fifths of them singletons; the top ten hold approximately 9%. Input material: peripheral blood. The TCR was taken from a woman aged 50 to 65 who had recovered from COVID-19. J is TRBJ2-3 and V is TRBV3-1 (or the pseudogene TRBV3-2); 13 nucleotides line up with TRBD2. Written as DNA, the CDR3 is TGTGCCAGCAGCCGGACTAGCGGGGGCTACACAGATACGCAGTATTTT. As protein: CASSRTSGGYTDTQYF.